Following are 8 T cell receptor beta chains from one sample sequenced in a study of radiotherapy plus CTLA-4 blockade in lung cancer. Sequenced by immunoSEQ multiplex PCR; TCRdb stores in-frame clones only, minus some. The table lists 130,000 or so clones, 75% to 90% of them singletons. Material: peripheral blood, obtained from a patient treated with radiotherapy plus ipilimumab. All receptors derive from a human donor with non-small cell lung cancer that progressed on radiotherapy plus ipilimumab.

The J gene is TRBJ2-3, the V gene TRBV19; weak D call: TRBD1 (6 bases). The CDR3 is made up of 17 amino acids. With 0 bases removed from V and 3 bases from J, the gap between germline ends came to 16 bases. Germline V gene sequence: CDR1 LNHDA, CDR2 SQIVND (reference sequence). The CDR3 sequence: CASSIEPQQGSTDTQYF. CDR3 coding DNA: TGTGCCAGTAGTATAGAACCCCAACAGGGTTCAACAGATACGCAGTATTTT. Drawing the rest from reference TRBV19 and TRBJ2-3, the complete variable domain is DGGITQSPKYLFRKEGQNVTLSCEQNLNHDAMYWYRQDPGQGLRLIYYSQIVNDFQKGDIAEGYSVSREKKESFPLTVTSAQKNPTAFYLCASSIEPQQGSTDTQYFGPGTRLTVL.

The J gene is TRBJ1-1, the V gene TRBV6-6; D is perhaps TRBD1 (5 bases). Germline CDR1 and CDR2: MNHNY and SVGAGI (reference sequence). With 7 bases removed from V and 1 base from J, the gap between germline ends came to 13 bases. The CDR3 loop spans 14 amino acids. The CDR3 loop reads CASMVGAGNTEAFF. The CDR3, as DNA: TGTGCCAGCATGGTCGGGGCAGGGAACACTGAAGCTTTCTTT.

The chain links TRBV5-1 to TRBJ2-3; tentative D call: TRBD2 (5 bases). Germline V gene lookup returns CDR1 SGHRS and CDR2 YFSETQ. V lost 4 bases to trimming and J lost 3 bases, with 15 bases between them. The CDR3 contains 15 residues. The CDR3 nucleotides read TGCGCCAGCAGCGTCGTGGCGGGTGGGACAGATACGCAGTATTTT. This codes for CASSVVAGGTDTQYF.

This chain uses TRBV6-1 with TRBJ2-7; the match to TRBD2 covers 8 bases. Germline V lookup: CDR1 MNHNS, CDR2 SASEGT. J was trimmed by 5 bases and V by 11 bases; bases with no gene match: 14. The CDR3 totals 14 residues. Written as DNA, the CDR3 is TGTGCCTCAGTGATGAGCGGGGGCCCCGACGAGCAGTACTTC. Its protein product is CASVMSGGPDEQYF.

The rearrangement joins TRBV2 to TRBJ1-5; D call uncertain. The germline gives CDR1 SNHLY, CDR2 FYNNEI. The CDR3 is 14 amino acids. The ends were cut back, 1 base at V and 3 bases at J, with 7 bases in the middle. This CDR3 is CASSEVGSNQPQHF. CDR3 DNA: TGTGCCAGCAGTGAAGTGGGTTCCAATCAGCCCCAGCATTTT.

The chain is built from TRBV5-1 and TRBJ1-1, with a possible D match to TRBD1 (5 bases). Germline lookup yields CDR1 SGHRS and CDR2 YFSETQ. V lost 4 bases to trimming and J lost 4 bases, with 14 bases between them. The CDR3 contains 14 residues. CDR3 nucleotides: TGCGCCAGCAGCATCGGGGGACCCGGCACTGAAGCTTTCTTT. Protein sequence: CASSIGGPGTEAFF.

This rearrangement joins TRBV14 to TRBJ2-6; TRBD1 matches 7 bases. Germline CDR1 is SGHDN and CDR2 is FVKESK. V lost 4 bases and J lost 4; bases outside the gene matches: 16. The CDR3 runs to 19 residues. The CDR3 sequence is CASSPRQGYLVLGANVLTF. The CDR3 nucleotides are TGTGCCAGCAGCCCAAGACAGGGTTACTTGGTTTTGGGGGCCAACGTCCTGACTTTC.

V and J are TRBV5-1 and TRBJ1-1; unclear D gene. The CDR3 contains 13 residues. Trimming pared 0 bases from V and 4 bases from J, leaving 7 bases between. Germline V gene sequence: CDR1 SGHRS, CDR2 YFSETQ. CDR3 amino acids: CASSLDVGTEAFF. The CDR3 DNA reads TGCGCCAGCAGCTTGGACGTCGGCACTGAAGCTTTCTTT.